These 26 T cell receptor beta chains were all obtained from the same sample, sequenced in a study of pediatric ulcerative colitis. Sequencing was performed with immunoSEQ multiplex PCR; in TCRdb, only in-frame clones are kept and a portion is missing. The sample records tens of thousands of clones, 75% being singletons. Rectal tissue came from one to two pinch biopsies taken at colonoscopy. Sequenced input: gut tissue. The receptors were gathered from a boy younger than 18 with severe ulcerative colitis.

This chain links TRBV18 with TRBJ2-3, with a tentative D call TRBD1 (6 bases). The germline V and J ends were trimmed by 2 bases and 0 bases, with 15 bases remaining between them. From germline, CDR1 is KGHSH and CDR2 LQKENI. This CDR3 contains 17 residues. CDR3 in amino acids: CASSPLDRTVSTDTQYF. The CDR3 nucleotides are TGTGCCAGCTCACCATTGGACAGAACAGTTAGCACAGATACGCAGTATTTT.

This clone was counted between two and nine times. The CDR3 DNA reads TGTGCCAGCAGCCGGACAGGGGACACAGATACGCAGTATTTT. Translating gives CASSRTGDTDTQYF. The rearrangement joins TRBV7-9 to TRBJ2-3, with 9 bases lining up with TRBD1. The CDR3 runs 14 residues. V dropped 5 bases and J dropped 2; count of bases not matched to a gene: 2. CDR1 and CDR2 (germline): SEHNR, FQNEAQ (reference sequence). Full variable domain (missing parts from reference TRBV7-9 and TRBJ2-3): DTGVSQNPRHKITKRGQNVTFRCDPISEHNRLYWYRQTLGQGPEFLTYFQNEAQLEKSRLLSDRFSAERPKGSFSTLEIQRTEQGDSAMYLCASSRTGDTDTQYFGPGTRLTVL.

CDR3 sequence reads: CASSAQGAYEQYF. CDR3 nucleotide sequence: TGTGCCAGCAGTGCTCAGGGGGCCTACGAGCAGTACTTC. The chain links TRBV6-1 to TRBJ2-7; 7 bases map to TRBD1. Germline CDR1 reads MNHNS; CDR2 reads SASEGT. Trimming cost V 4 bases and J 2 bases; bases outside gene matches: 2. The CDR3 contains 13 residues.

This clone was counted only a few times. The genes are TRBV7-6 and TRBJ2-7, with a weak D call TRBD1 (6 bases). Trimming took off 5 bases at V and 2 bases at J, with 16 bases between the two ends. Germline lookup yields CDR1 SGHVS and CDR2 FNYEAQ. There are 15 residues in the CDR3. CDR3 DNA sequence: TGTGCCAGCAGCAATTCCAGGACAGAGCCCTACGAGCAGTACTTC. Translating it yields CASSNSRTEPYEQYF.

J is TRBJ2-7 and V is TRBV5-6; 9 bases fit TRBD1. Germline CDR1 and CDR2: SGHDT and YYEEEE. The CDR3 extends over 14 amino acids. V dropped 5 bases and J dropped 6; count of bases not matched to a gene: 9. The CDR3 bases are TGTGCCAGCAGAAGACAGGGGGTCTCCGGCGAGCAGTACTTC. It is translated as CASRRQGVSGEQYF.

The rearrangement joins TRBV2 to TRBJ1-1; D unclear. The germline CDR1 and CDR2 sequences are SNHLY and FYNNEI. This CDR3 spans 13 amino acids. The V end was cut by 8 bases, the J end by 7 bases, with 17 bases between. Written as DNA, the CDR3 is TGTGCCAGCTCCTGGACCGGAAGCGTTGAAGCTTTCTTT. Translating it yields CASSWTGSVEAFF. Looking up the rest from reference TRBV2 and TRBJ1-1 gives the full variable domain: EPEVTQTPSHQVTQMGQEVILRCVPISNHLYFYWYRQILGQKVEFLVSFYNNEISEKSEIFDDQFSVERPDGSNFTLKIRSTKLEDSAMYFCASSWTGSVEAFFGQGTRLTVV.

The chain uses TRBV7-9 and TRBJ1-4; a weak D match, TRBD1 (5 bases). Trimming took off 5 bases at V and 6 bases at J, with 16 bases between the two ends. This CDR3 comprises 15 residues. Looked up from germline, CDR1 is SEHNR and CDR2 is FQNEAQ (reference sequence). The CDR3 coding sequence is TGTGCCAGCAGCCCCGGGAAGGGAGGGGATGAAAAACTGTTTTTT. Translation gives CASSPGKGGDEKLFF.

This clone was seen just once. The chain links TRBV13 to TRBJ2-7; D unclear. Germline values: CDR1 PRHDT, CDR2 FYEKMQ (reference sequence). V dropped 3 bases and J dropped 1 base, with 10 bases sitting between them. The CDR3 runs 14 residues. CDR3 nucleotide sequence: TGTGCCAGCAGCTTTCGGTCTACTTCCTACGAGCAGTACTTC. It is translated as CASSFRSTSYEQYF. Complete variable domain (other parts from reference TRBV13 and TRBJ2-7): AAGVIQSPRHLIKEKRETATLKCYPIPRHDTVYWYQQGPGQDPQFLISFYEKMQSDKGSIPDRFSAQQFSDYHSELNMSSLELGDSALYFCASSFRSTSYEQYFGPGTRLTVT.

The chain links TRBV6-1 to TRBJ1-5; D call uncertain. The CDR3 is 15 residues long. With 6 bases removed from V and 0 bases from J, the gap between germline ends came to 12 bases. CDR1 and CDR2 (germline): MNHNS, SASEGT. This CDR3 reads CASRYNMDSNQPQHF. CDR3 DNA sequence: TGTGCCAGCAGATACAACATGGATAGCAATCAGCCCCAGCATTTT.

J is TRBJ2-1 and V is TRBV5-6; D may correspond to TRBD1 or TRBD2 (5 bases each). This CDR3 is built from 17 residues. Trimming took 2 bases from V and 4 from J, leaving 19 bases between them. CDR1 and CDR2 (germline): SGHDT, YYEEEE. The CDR3 loop is CASSLIPGGAVYNEQFF. CDR3 DNA: TGTGCCAGCAGCTTAATCCCTGGGGGAGCGGTGTACAATGAGCAGTTCTTC.

V and J are TRBV28 and TRBJ1-1; TRBD1 agrees at 7 bases. Germline V lookup: CDR1 MDHEN, CDR2 SYDVKM. The CDR3 is made up of 15 amino acids. V was clipped by 3 bases and J by 7 bases; unmatched bases: 11. The CDR3 DNA reads as TGTGCCAGCAGTTTGGAGGGGGCGTATTTAGATGAAGCTTTCTTT. Translation: CASSLEGAYLDEAFF.

This chain links TRBV7-9 with TRBJ2-7, with D uncertain. Per germline, CDR1 SEHNR and CDR2 FQNEAQ (reference sequence). The ends were cut back, 4 bases at V and 10 bases at J, with 17 bases in the middle. The length of the CDR3 is 13 residues. The CDR3 loop reads CASSSGTGTIQYF. The CDR3 DNA reads TGTGCCAGCAGCTCCGGCACTGGAACAATCCAGTACTTC.

The chain employs TRBV7-3 and TRBJ2-2; no clear D gene. This CDR3 is 12 amino acids long. Trimming pared 2 bases from V and 7 bases from J, leaving 5 bases between. CDR1 and CDR2 (germline): SGHTA, FQGTGA. DNA of the CDR3: TGTGCCAGCAGCTTAGACGTCGGGGAGCTGTTTTTT. Its protein product is CASSLDVGELFF. The complete variable domain, with remaining parts taken from reference TRBV7-3 and TRBJ2-2, reads GAGVSQTPSNKVTEKGKYVELRCDPISGHTALYWYRQSLGQGPEFLIYFQGTGAADDSGLPNDRFFAVRPEGSVSTLKIQRTERGDSAVYLCASSLDVGELFFGEGSRLTVL.

A few counts support this clone. The J gene is TRBJ2-3, the V gene TRBV10-3; D is unresolved. Germline CDR1 reads ENHRY; CDR2 reads SYGVKD. The V and J ends lost 8 bases and 6 bases respectively, with 9 bases between them. The CDR3 covers 11 residues. The DNA of the CDR3 is TGTGCCATCGGTTATGGGGATACGCAGTATTTT. Its protein product is CAIGYGDTQYF.

This clone has just a few counts. The gene calls are TRBV18 and TRBJ2-7; a weak D match, TRBD2 (5 bases). The V and J ends lost 3 bases and 5 bases respectively, with 14 bases between them. Germline assignment: CDR1 KGHSH and CDR2 LQKENI. This CDR3 contains 14 residues. CDR3 sequence reads: CASSPRVESHEQYF. CDR3 coding DNA: TGTGCCAGCTCACCGCGGGTGGAATCTCACGAGCAGTACTTC.

V and J are TRBV6-5 and TRBJ2-1; D not resolved. This CDR3 has 10 residues. Germline V gene data show CDR1 as MNHEY and CDR2 as SVGAGI. V was clipped by 8 bases and J by 8 bases, with 7 bases between them. The CDR3 region is CASRPDEQFF. The CDR3 coding sequence is TGTGCCAGCCGGCCGGATGAGCAGTTCTTC.

This chain joins TRBV9 and TRBJ1-2; 7 bases agree with TRBD1. V gave up 0 bases and J gave up 6 bases; unmatched junction bases: 2. CDR1 is SGDLS, CDR2 YYNGEE, per germline. The CDR3 extends over 13 amino acids. The CDR3 nucleotides read TGTGCCAGCAGCGTAGCTACAGGGGATGGCTACACCTTC. Its protein is CASSVATGDGYTF.

This chain links TRBV7-2 with TRBJ2-7; 11 bases map to TRBD1. V trimming: 5 bases; J trimming: 3 bases; junction bases outside the gene matches: 9. The germline gives CDR1 SGHTA, CDR2 FQGNSA. The CDR3 is made up of 16 amino acids. The CDR3 is CASSPRTGGAVYEQYF. The DNA for the CDR3 is TGTGCCAGCAGCCCCAGGACAGGGGGCGCCGTCTACGAGCAGTACTTC.

This sequence joins TRBV27 and TRBJ2-1; either TRBD1 or TRBD2 may supply D (5 bases each). The germline V and J ends were trimmed by 0 bases and 9 bases, with 18 bases remaining between them. The CDR3 spans 16 residues. CDR1 is MNHEY and CDR2 is SMNVEV in the germline V gene (reference sequence). The CDR3 coding sequence is TGTGCCAGCAGTTTATCCTCCGGGACCGTCGGTCGTGAGCAGTTCTTC. Protein sequence: CASSLSSGTVGREQFF.

The rearrangement links TRBV4-1 to TRBJ1-5; no reliable D call. Between the trimmed V and J ends, which lost 0 bases and 4 bases, there was a span of 16 bases. The CDR3 is 17 residues long. The germline gives CDR1 MGHRA, CDR2 YSYEKL. The CDR3 nucleotides are TGCGCCAGCAGCCAAGATACCCACCAAGGGCCAAATCAGCCCCAGCATTTT. Encoded protein: CASSQDTHQGPNQPQHF.

This clone was found a few times. The CDR3 region has the DNA TGTGCCAGCAGCCAAGCAGGGAGAGCTTTCTTT. Its protein product is CASSQAGRAFF. This chain joins TRBV14 and TRBJ1-1; TRBD1 might be the D (5 bases). Germline assignment: CDR1 SGHDN and CDR2 FVKESK. CDR3 length: 11 residues. Trimming removed 1 base at V and 10 bases at J, with 7 bases between.

The V and J genes are TRBV20-1 and TRBJ1-1, with D unresolved. The V and J ends lost 4 bases and 6 bases respectively, with 9 bases between them. Looked up from germline, CDR1 is DFQATT and CDR2 is SNEGSKA (reference sequence). CDR3 length equals 11 residues. Here the CDR3 DNA reads TGCAGTGCTATTCTGGGAGCTGAAGCTTTCTTT. This codes for CSAILGAEAFF.

The rearrangement links TRBV5-8 to TRBJ1-2; D not certain. Germline values: CDR1 SGHTS, CDR2 YDEGEE. V lost 2 bases, J lost 8 bases, and 16 bases lay in between. The CDR3 runs 14 residues. The CDR3 DNA sequence: TGTGCCAGCAGCTTCCTCCCCCTGGTTCGCGGCTACACCTTC. It encodes CASSFLPLVRGYTF.

The CDR3 coding sequence is TGTGCCAGCAGCAAACAAGGGCGAGAGACCCAGTACTTC. Translating gives CASSKQGRETQYF. The chain uses TRBV7-3 and TRBJ2-5; no clear D. The CDR3 totals 13 residues. CDR1 and CDR2 (germline): SGHTA, FQGTGA. V lost 5 bases and J lost 4, with 11 bases in between.

On this clone itself: The conserved closing phenylalanine or tryptophan is absent in this CDR3, likely reflecting a read error. The rearrangement uses TRBV6-1 and TRBJ1-6; 9 nucleotides align to TRBD1. Looked up from germline, CDR1 is MNHNS and CDR2 is SASEGT. Germline trimming cut 5 bases from V and 9 bases from J; bases unmatched to any gene: 2. The length of the CDR3 is 13 residues. CDR3 in amino acids: CASSTDRGSPLHL. For the CDR3, the DNA is TGTGCCAGCAGTACGGACAGGGGTTCACCCCTCCACCTT.

The rearrangement joins TRBV7-6 to TRBJ2-7, with a possible D match to TRBD2 (6 bases). The CDR3 consists of 14 residues. Trimming took 5 bases from V and 2 from J, leaving 13 bases between them. Germline V lookup: CDR1 SGHVS, CDR2 FNYEAQ. The CDR3 bases are TGTGCCAGCAGCCTGGGGACTCTTCCCTACGAGCAGTACTTC. Protein sequence: CASSLGTLPYEQYF. The whole variable domain, remainder taken from reference TRBV7-6 and TRBJ2-7, is GAGVSQSPRYKVTKRGQDVALRCDPISGHVSLYWYRQALGQGPEFLTYFNYEAQQDKSGLPNDRFSAERPEGSISTLTIQRTEQRDSAMYRCASSLGTLPYEQYFGPGTRLTVT.